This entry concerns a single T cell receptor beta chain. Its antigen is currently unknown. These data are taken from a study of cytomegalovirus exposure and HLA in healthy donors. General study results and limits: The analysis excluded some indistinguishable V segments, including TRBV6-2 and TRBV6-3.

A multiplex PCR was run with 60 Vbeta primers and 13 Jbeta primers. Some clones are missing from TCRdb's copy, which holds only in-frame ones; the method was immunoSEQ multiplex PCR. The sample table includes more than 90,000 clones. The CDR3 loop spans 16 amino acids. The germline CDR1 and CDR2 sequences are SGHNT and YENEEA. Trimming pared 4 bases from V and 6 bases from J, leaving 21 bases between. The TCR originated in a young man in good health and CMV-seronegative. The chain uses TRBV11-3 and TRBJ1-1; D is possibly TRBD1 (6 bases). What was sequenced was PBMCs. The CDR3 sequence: CASSSEAGQFSAEAFF. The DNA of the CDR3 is TGTGCCAGCAGCTCCGAGGCCGGACAGTTTTCGGCTGAAGCTTTCTTT.